The TCR beta chain under discussion was sequenced for a study of shared clonotypes between healthy human individuals. Study outcomes and limitations: Depth of sequencing was expected to influence donor clonotype sharing. Against clonotypes common to all four donors, non-shared ones had lower generation probabilities.

This table comes from immunoSEQ multiplex PCR, and its TCRdb copy is limited to in-frame clones, with some not included. This sample carries under 2,500,000 clones, approximately 94% of them seen once, and the ten largest clones take roughly 0.13%. This clone was observed a single time. The antigen is undetermined. The junction had 10 bases not matched to a gene; V was cut back by 7 bases and J by 5 bases. The length of the CDR3 is 14 residues. Germline-derived CDR1 and CDR2 are MNHNS and SASEGT. The rearrangement links TRBV6-1 to TRBJ1-1; 7 bases align to TRBD1. The clonotype was recovered from a man younger than 35 in good health. The sample taken for sequencing was naive CD4+ T cells sorted from blood. Subset in this sample: CD45RA+ positively selected. The CDR3 nucleotides are TGTGCCAGCAATTCGAGGGGGCTTCGGACTGAAGCTTTCTTT. It is translated as CASNSRGLRTEAFF.